The source of this T cell receptor (beta chain) is a study of blood T cell repertoires in COVID-19. Study-level information: The United States, Italy and Spain supplied acute and convalescent COVID-19 samples. T cells, B-cell-depleted T cells, or PBMCs provided the cDNA or gDNA that served as material.

Source study methods: Estimates of nucleated cell counts were drawn from the amplification of reference gene primers. The repertoire was sequenced with immunoSEQ multiplex PCR; TCRdb's copy has only in-frame clones and lacks some. That table is the source of V, J and clone size, and D and trimming were worked out from the DNA. The sample lists 80,000 to 100,000 clones, around 79% occurring once. This clone came up once. This CDR3 spans 15 amino acids. Germline V lookup: CDR1 MNHEY, CDR2 SVGAGI. V lost 6 bases and J 1 base, leaving 13 bases between the germline ends. The sequence derives from a human donor in a cohort sampled during active COVID-19. The V call is TRBV6-5, the J call TRBJ1-3; D not certain. Specimen: peripheral blood. CDR3: CASSSPHRSGNTIYF. DNA for the CDR3: TGTGCCAGCAGCTCCCCACACCGTTCTGGAAACACCATATATTTT.